Listed here are 24 T cell receptor beta chains from one sample, sequenced in a study of T cell repertoires in cytomegalovirus infection. TCRdb processed the reads anew with MiXCR; each CDR3 protein has one entry. Among approximately 500,000 distinct CDR3 sequences listed, around 27% were seen once. Source material: PBMCs. All receptors derive from a human donor in good health (CMV status not recorded). Some clones in this sample may be carry-over from other donors' samples.

This clonotype was picked up many times. The CDR3 nucleotides are TGTGCCAGCAGCTTAGCGGGGACAGGGGGAAGAAATTCACCCCTCCACTTT. It codes for CASSLAGTGGRNSPLHF. The chain uses TRBV7-8 and TRBJ1-6; 11 bases match TRBD1. The CDR3 totals 17 residues. CDR1 is SGHVS, CDR2 FQNEAQ, per germline. V shed 0 bases and J 7 bases; nucleotides not matched to a gene: 5.

The chain couples TRBV7-3 to TRBJ2-1; TRBD2 matches 10 bases. After removal of 3 bases from V and 5 bases from J, the junction contained 4 bases not matched to a gene. The CDR3 loop spans 15 amino acids. Germline values: CDR1 SGHTA, CDR2 FQGTGA. The CDR3 protein is CASSLTSGLNNEQFF. The CDR3 DNA is TGTGCCAGCAGCTTGACTAGCGGGCTTAACAATGAGCAGTTCTTC.

The sample holds many counts of this clonotype. V usage is TRBV7-2 and J usage is TRBJ2-1; 7 bases align to TRBD1. Losses at the gene ends were 5 bases for V and 4 bases for J; bases not matched to a gene: 2. The CDR3 is 13 residues long. Germline values: CDR1 SGHTA, CDR2 FQGNSA. CDR3 coding DNA: TGTGCCAGCAGCGACAGGGCGTACAATGAGCAGTTCTTC. Residues: CASSDRAYNEQFF.

This clonotype was counted ten times or more. The chain links TRBV7-8 to TRBJ1-5, with TRBD1 matching 7 bases. CDR1 and CDR2 (germline): SGHVS, FQNEAQ. V lost 4 bases, J lost 4 bases, and 10 bases stayed unmatched. This CDR3 is built from 16 residues. This CDR3 reads CASSYYRGIGNQPQHF. In DNA form, the CDR3 reads TGTGCCAGCAGCTACTACAGGGGAATAGGTAATCAGCCCCAGCATTTT.

This clonotype was seen repeatedly, ten times or more. One junction end does not reproduce the germline sequence, and a read error may be involved. The CDR3 spells CASSLGGYSNNEQFF. CDR3 nucleotides: TGTGCCAGCAGCTTGGGGGGTTACTCCAACAATGAGCAGTTCTTC. This rearrangement joins TRBV7-2 to TRBJ2-1; D is perhaps TRBD2 (6 bases). This CDR3 has 15 amino acids. Per the germline V gene, CDR1 is SGHTA and CDR2 is FQGNSA.

The V and J genes are TRBV19 and TRBJ1-2; 9 positions agree with TRBD1. CDR1 and CDR2 from the germline V gene are LNHDA and SQIVND (reference sequence). This CDR3 spans 16 amino acids. V lost 0 bases to trimming and J lost 5 bases; unmatched junction nucleotides: 7. In DNA, the CDR3 is TGTGCCAGTAGTATAGACACCGGGACAGGGTATTATGGCTACACCTTC. Its translation: CASSIDTGTGYYGYTF.

The chain recombines TRBV20-1 with TRBJ2-5, with D perhaps TRBD1 or TRBD2 (5 bases each). Per germline, CDR1 DFQATT and CDR2 SNEGSKA (reference sequence). The CDR3 extends over 15 amino acids. V dropped 5 bases and J dropped 3 bases, with 19 bases sitting between them. In DNA, the CDR3 is TGCAGTGCTTTCAAGAGTCCGAGGGGTGAAGAGACCCAGTACTTC. It encodes CSAFKSPRGEETQYF.

This clonotype was counted a single time. This rearrangement joins TRBV6-1 to TRBJ1-5, with a weak D call TRBD1 (6 bases). The V and J ends lost 6 bases and 7 bases respectively, with 16 bases between them. The CDR3 loop spans 14 amino acids. CDR1 is MNHNS and CDR2 is SASEGT in the germline V gene. The CDR3 DNA reads as TGTGCCAGCAGGGGGACAAGCCAATCCCAGCCCCAGCATTTT. This codes for CASRGTSQSQPQHF.

The chain carries TRBV12-3 or TRBV12-4 and TRBJ2-2, with 7 bases identical to TRBD1. The length of the CDR3 is 15 residues. V lost 6 bases, J lost 5 bases, and 9 bases stayed unmatched. CDR3: CASSRRQGGTGELFF. The CDR3 DNA follows: TGTGCCAGCAGCAGACGACAGGGTGGTACCGGGGAGCTGTTTTTT.

The chain recombines TRBV7-2 with TRBJ2-7; TRBD2 aligns across 7 bases. Germline CDR1 SGHTA, CDR2 FQGNSA. The CDR3 loop spans 13 amino acids. Losses at the gene ends were 4 bases for V and 6 bases for J; bases not matched to a gene: 6. The CDR3 coding sequence is TGTGCCAGCAGCTCAGTTGGGGGGGGCGAGCAGTACTTC. Amino acid sequence: CASSSVGGGEQYF.

A few counts support this clonotype. The chain joins TRBV5-4 to TRBJ2-1, with a possible D match to TRBD1 (6 bases). The CDR3 contains 14 residues. CDR1 is SGHNT and CDR2 is YYREEE in the germline V gene (reference sequence). V lost 4 bases and J lost 8, with 16 bases in between. For the CDR3, the DNA is TGTGCCAGCAGCATCCAGGGGCGCTCTCATGAGCAGTTCTTC. Residues: CASSIQGRSHEQFF.

Concerning this clonotype: One end of the junction is discordant with germline, which a read error may explain. The V gene is TRBV7-2, the J gene TRBJ2-3; the match to TRBD2 covers 11 bases. From germline, CDR1 is SGHTA and CDR2 FQGNSA. The CDR3 covers 15 residues. CDR3 DNA: TGTGCCAGCAGCCCGGGGACTAGCGGAACAGAAACGCAGTATTTT. Translating it yields CASSPGTSGTETQYF.

This clonotype was recorded once. V and J are TRBV11-2 and TRBJ2-1, with TRBD2 matching over 11 bases. This CDR3 has 13 amino acids. CDR1 and CDR2 from the germline V gene are SGHAT and FQNNGV. V lost 0 bases and J lost 15; bases outside the gene matches: 4. The CDR3 DNA reads as TGTGCCAGCAGCTTAGAGCCAACTAGCGGGAGGTTCTTC. As protein: CASSLEPTSGRFF. The variable domain in full, with the rest retrieved from reference TRBV11-2 and TRBJ2-1, is EAGVAQSPRYKIIEKRQSVAFWCNPISGHATLYWYQQILGQGPKLLIQFQNNGVVDDSQLPKDRFSAERLKGVDSTLKIQPAKLEDSAVYLCASSLEPTSGRFFGPGTRLTVL.

The chain has TRBV19 and TRBJ1-2, with TRBD1 matching 9 bases. V gave up 2 bases and J gave up 5 bases; unmatched junction bases: 12. Germline V gene lookup returns CDR1 LNHDA and CDR2 SQIVND (reference sequence). The CDR3 covers 17 residues. In DNA, the CDR3 is TGTGCCAGTAGTATACAACTCTCCGGGACAGGGATATATGGCTACACCTTC. This gives the protein CASSIQLSGTGIYGYTF.

This chain connects TRBV15 to TRBJ1-6; D not certain. Per the germline V gene, CDR1 is LNHNV and CDR2 is YYDKDF (reference sequence). V lost 0 bases, J lost 0 bases, and 9 bases lay in between. The CDR3 loop spans 17 amino acids. The CDR3 spells CATSRDPTGSYNSPLHF. For the CDR3, the DNA is TGTGCCACCAGCAGAGATCCAACGGGCTCCTATAATTCACCCCTCCACTTT.

This clonotype was found a few times. The chain uses TRBV6-2 or TRBV6-3 and TRBJ2-5; unclear D gene. There are 16 residues in the CDR3. Germline V gives CDR1 MNHEY, CDR2 SVGEGT. The V gene lost 8 bases and the J gene lost 2 bases, with 21 bases spanning the gap. CDR3 sequence (DNA): TGTGCCAGCGGTAGAGTTGCGGTAGGCTGGCAAGAGACCCAGTACTTC. Translating it yields CASGRVAVGWQETQYF.

The table lists this clonotype with a few counts. V and J are TRBV11-2 and TRBJ2-4, with D possibly being TRBD2 (6 bases). Looked up from germline, CDR1 is SGHAT and CDR2 is FQNNGV. The CDR3 is 13 amino acids. Between the trimmed V and J ends, which lost 2 bases and 6 bases, there was a span of 8 bases. The CDR3 is CASSLLGGNIQYF. CDR3 DNA sequence: TGTGCCAGCAGCTTATTGGGGGGAAACATTCAGTACTTC.

This clonotype was detected ten times or more. V is TRBV7-2 and J is TRBJ1-1; D is unclear. The CDR3 length is 14 residues. Germline lookup yields CDR1 SGHTA and CDR2 FQGNSA. V lost 1 base to trimming and J lost 1 base, with 7 bases between them. CDR3 loop: CASSLVPENTEAFF. CDR3 DNA: TGTGCCAGCAGCTTAGTTCCGGAGAACACTGAAGCTTTCTTT.

The sample holds a few counts of this clonotype. V gene TRBV6-5 combines with J gene TRBJ2-1, with 10 positions matching TRBD2. The CDR3 is 15 amino acids. The germline CDR1 and CDR2 sequences are MNHEY and SVGAGI. With 2 bases clipped from V and 8 bases from J, the junction kept 6 bases outside the gene matches. CDR3: CASSYGGLAGDEQFF. The CDR3 nucleotides are TGTGCCAGCAGTTACGGCGGTCTAGCGGGAGATGAGCAGTTCTTC.

This clonotype was picked up many times. The CDR3 here is CASSKDRGQDEQYF. The CDR3 region has the DNA TGTGCCAGCAGTAAGGACAGGGGTCAGGACGAGCAGTACTTC. The chain uses TRBV28 and TRBJ2-7; 9 bases are a match to TRBD1. With 5 bases clipped from V and 5 bases from J, the junction kept 7 bases outside the gene matches. Per germline, CDR1 MDHEN and CDR2 SYDVKM. The CDR3 sequence is 14 residues long. The variable domain in full, completed from reference TRBV28 and TRBJ2-7, reads DVKVTQSSRYLVKRTGEKVFLECVQDMDHENMFWYRQDPGLGLRLIYFSYDVKMKEKGDIPEGYSVSREKKERFSLILESASTNQTSMYLCASSKDRGQDEQYFGPGTRLTVT.

Ten or more counts support this clonotype. The chain carries TRBV7-2 and TRBJ1-5, with TRBD1 as a possible D gene (6 bases). Deletions cut 2 bases from V and 5 bases from J, with 7 bases between. Germline V gene lookup returns CDR1 SGHTA and CDR2 FQGNSA. The CDR3 has 13 amino acids. The CDR3: CASSLRTDQPQHF. The CDR3, as DNA: TGTGCCAGCAGCTTACGGACAGATCAGCCCCAGCATTTT.

The chain uses TRBV10-3 and TRBJ1-5; D not resolved. Trimming left V 0 bases short and J 3 bases short, with 3 bases between. This CDR3 comprises 13 residues. The germline CDR1 and CDR2 sequences are ENHRY and SYGVKD. CDR3 coding DNA: TGTGCCATCAGTGAGTCGGACAATCAGCCCCAGCATTTT. Its protein product is CAISESDNQPQHF.

This clonotype has just one count. This sequence joins TRBV5-4 and TRBJ1-1, with TRBD1 matching over 7 bases. Looked up from germline, CDR1 is SGHNT and CDR2 is YYREEE (reference sequence). V dropped 1 base and J dropped 11; count of bases not matched to a gene: 2. The CDR3 runs to 11 residues. The CDR3 here is CASSLRGQAFF. The CDR3, as DNA: TGTGCCAGCAGCTTGAGGGGACAGGCTTTCTTT.

Written as DNA, the CDR3 is TGCAGTGCTAGAGATCAAAGGGTCTCCTACAATGAGCAGTTCTTC. It specifies CSARDQRVSYNEQFF. The chain recombines TRBV20-1 with TRBJ2-1; D gene uncertain. The CDR3 spans 15 residues. The V gene's germline CDR1 is DFQATT and CDR2 SNEGSKA (reference sequence). Trimming left V 0 bases short and J 0 bases short, with 9 bases between.